The clone carrying this T cell receptor (beta chain) has a handful of counts. The target antigen is unknown. These data are taken from a study of CD8+ T cells in alopecia areata. Documented treatment: oral pan-JAK inhibitor, 5-10 mg twice daily. The sequencing template was cDNA reverse transcribed from extracted RNA. Here immunoSEQ multiplex PCR was the method, and the copy in TCRdb shows in-frame clones only, minus some. The sample lists around 110,000 clones; about three fifths were seen once. The study, taken as a whole, reports: Clonality was higher in lesional than normal scalp, especially in alopecia totalis/universalis. Tofacitinib significantly lowered scalp clonality and expanded CD8+ clones among the top 100.

This specimen consisted of CD8+ T cells sorted from blood, obtained at week 24, from a patient treated with tofacitinib. The TCR was taken from a human donor with alopecia areata.

The CDR3 protein is CASSYSTPLAEAFF. CDR3 nucleotide sequence: TGTGCCAGCAGTTACTCGACCCCATTAGCTGAAGCTTTCTTT. The rearrangement joins TRBV6-5 to TRBJ1-1, with D unclear. Trimming took 0 bases from V and 6 from J, leaving 11 bases between them. The CDR3 has 14 amino acids. The germline V gene has CDR1 MNHEY and CDR2 SVGAGI.